These 5 T cell receptor beta chains came from one sample sequenced in a study of Ad26.COV2.S vaccination and SARS-CoV-2 variants. Using immunoSEQ multiplex PCR, the repertoire was profiled, and TCRdb retains in-frame clones only, with some absent. This sample has 440,000 or so clones, with about 90% found just once. Treatment in this sample: some 20 received Ad26.COV2.S at low or high dose, single or two shots; 5 received placebo; per-sample allocation not given. Sampling was performed 63 days after the first vaccine or placebo injection. The sample was peripheral blood, taken in a trial of Ad26.COV2.S vaccine versus placebo. All receptors derive from a person aged 18-60 years who received the Ad26.COV2.S COVID-19 vaccine or a placebo.

The chain carries TRBV18 and TRBJ1-6, with a tentative D call TRBD1 (6 bases). Trimming took 5 bases from V and 6 from J, leaving 11 bases between them. The CDR3 extends over 14 amino acids. In germline, CDR1 is KGHSH, CDR2 LQKENI. CDR3 in DNA: TGTGCCAGCTCAGCGGACAGTTCTAATTCACCCCTCCACTTT. Its protein product is CASSADSSNSPLHF.

Turning to this clone: The sample holds other DNA sequences that translate to the same CDR3. The chain is built from TRBV20-1 and TRBJ2-7; 9 nucleotides align to TRBD2. Germline lookup yields CDR1 DFQATT and CDR2 SNEGSKA (reference sequence). The ends lost 3 bases at V and 3 bases at J; junction bases unmatched: 6. This CDR3 contains 14 residues. The CDR3 region has the DNA TGCAGTGCTAGTGGGCTAGCGGGAAGCTACGAGCAGTACTTC. Protein product: CSASGLAGSYEQYF.

To note about this clone: This same CDR3 is encoded by further DNA sequences in the sample. This rearrangement joins TRBV4-3 to TRBJ2-7, with 8 positions matching TRBD1. V lost 0 bases, J lost 4 bases, and 2 bases stayed unmatched. This CDR3 comprises 14 residues. In germline, CDR1 is LGHNA, CDR2 YSLEER. This CDR3 is CASSQDRGLYEQYF. The DNA of the CDR3 is TGCGCCAGCAGCCAAGACAGGGGGCTATACGAGCAGTACTTC.

V is TRBV14 and J is TRBJ2-7; 10 bases are shared with TRBD2. The CDR3 totals 18 residues. The germline gives CDR1 SGHDN, CDR2 FVKESK. The junction had 12 bases not matched to a gene; V was cut back by 0 bases and J by 4 bases. The CDR3 coding sequence is TGTGCCAGCAGCCAAGATAGGGCTAGCGGGAGTCCTATATACGAGCAGTACTTC. Amino acid sequence: CASSQDRASGSPIYEQYF. The variable domain in full, completed from reference TRBV14 and TRBJ2-7, reads EAGVTQFPSHSVIEKGQTVTLRCDPISGHDNLYWYRRVMGKEIKFLLHFVKESKQDESGMPNNRFLAERTGGTYSTLKVQPAELEDSGVYFCASSQDRASGSPIYEQYFGPGTRLTVT.

This clone has only a few counts. V gene TRBV6-6 combines with J gene TRBJ2-3; D unclear. The germline gives CDR1 MNHNY, CDR2 SVGAGI (reference sequence). V was clipped by 7 bases and J by 7 bases, with 12 bases between them. The CDR3 has 12 residues. The chain's CDR3 is CASTLTAYTQYF. The DNA of the CDR3 is TGTGCCAGCACCTTGACTGCCTATACGCAGTATTTT.